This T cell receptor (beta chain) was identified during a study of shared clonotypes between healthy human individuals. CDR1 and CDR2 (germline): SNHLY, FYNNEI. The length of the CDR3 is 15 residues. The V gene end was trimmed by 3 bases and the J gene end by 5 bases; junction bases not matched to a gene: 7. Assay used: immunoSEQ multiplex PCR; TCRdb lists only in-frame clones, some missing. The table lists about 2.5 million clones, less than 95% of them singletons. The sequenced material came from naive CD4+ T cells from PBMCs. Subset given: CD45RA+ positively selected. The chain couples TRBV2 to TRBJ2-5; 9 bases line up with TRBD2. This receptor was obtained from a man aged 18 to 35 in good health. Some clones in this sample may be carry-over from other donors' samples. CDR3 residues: CASSDRSGSWETQYF. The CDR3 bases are TGTGCCAGCAGTGATCGTAGCGGGAGTTGGGAGACCCAGTACTTC.